These 30 T cell receptor beta chains came from one sample sequenced in a study of beta chain features in type 1 diabetes. Study results and limitations: Type 1 diabetes patients showed a moderate but significant shortening of TCRB CDR3s in all four CD4+ subsets.

As every portion of the isolated RNA was reverse transcribed, the sequencing read expressed TCRB transcripts. Here immunoSEQ multiplex PCR was the method, and the copy in TCRdb shows in-frame clones only, minus some. Of about 41,000 clones listed, 66% were seen once; the top ten hold around 1.7%. No cognate antigen is known for these TCRs. Material for sequencing was Tregs from blood. All receptors derive from a young man with type 1 diabetes. Some clones in this sample may be carry-over from other donors' samples.

The chain employs TRBV4-1 and TRBJ2-1; 12 bases fit TRBD2. The CDR3 extends over 15 amino acids. After removal of 1 base from V and 10 bases from J, the junction contained 5 bases not matched to a gene. Germline CDR1 is MGHRA and CDR2 is YSYEKL. CDR3 sequence: CASSQGTSGVWEQFF. The CDR3 DNA reads TGCGCCAGCAGCCAAGGGACTAGCGGGGTGTGGGAGCAGTTCTTC.

V is TRBV6-5 and J is TRBJ1-2, with TRBD1 matching 8 bases. The CDR3 covers 13 residues. The germline V gene encodes CDR1 MNHEY and CDR2 SVGAGI. Trimming removed 6 bases from V and 4 bases from J; junction bases left unmatched: 4. The CDR3 sequence is CASSAGTGYGYTF. Written as DNA, the CDR3 is TGTGCCAGCAGCGCCGGGACAGGCTATGGCTACACCTTC.

Turning to this clone: One end of the junction does not line up with germline, which may come from a read error. The rearrangement links TRBV2 to TRBJ2-7; no reliable D call. Germline V gives CDR1 SNHLY, CDR2 FYNNEI. This CDR3 region has 10 residues. Here the CDR3 reads CASSESPNQF. The DNA of the CDR3 is TGTGCCAGCAGTGAGAGTCCCAACCAATTC.

The J gene is TRBJ2-1, the V gene TRBV2; 13 bases align to TRBD2. The CDR3 length is 16 residues. Germline CDR1 and CDR2: SNHLY and FYNNEI. J was trimmed by 5 bases and V by 5 bases; bases with no gene match: 6. CDR3 bases: TGTGCCAGCAGTTCGACTAGCGGGGGGCTTAACAATGAGCAGTTCTTC. Amino acid sequence: CASSSTSGGLNNEQFF.

This clone was observed a handful of times. The chain is built from TRBV21-1 and TRBJ2-5; the table gives TRBD2 as D, unverified against the DNA. TRBV21-1 is noted as a pseudogene. This CDR3 is 16 amino acids long. CDR3 sequence (DNA): TGTGCCAGCAGCCAGCCGACTAGCATCCCCCAAGAGACCCAGTACTTC. It encodes CASSQPTSIPQETQYF.

The chain links TRBV11-2 to TRBJ2-3; D gene unclear. The CDR3 sequence is 16 residues long. The V and J ends lost 2 bases and 3 bases respectively, with 15 bases between them. Germline V CDR1 and CDR2: SGHAT, FQNNGV. The CDR3 here is CASSLIGPARTDTQYF. Written as DNA, the CDR3 is TGTGCCAGCAGCTTAATTGGCCCCGCCAGGACAGATACGCAGTATTTT.

The rearrangement uses TRBV6-1 and TRBJ2-7; a possible D gene is TRBD1 (6 bases). The CDR3 covers 15 residues. Trimming took off 7 bases at V and 3 bases at J, with 19 bases between the two ends. The germline V gene encodes CDR1 MNHNS and CDR2 SASEGT. CDR3 in amino acids: CASTPGGGSIYEQYF. The CDR3 bases are TGTGCCAGCACCCCGGGTGGGGGCTCTATCTACGAGCAGTACTTC.

V usage is TRBV25-1 and J usage is TRBJ2-3, with unresolved D. Germline CDR1 is MGHDK and CDR2 is SYGVNS. Trimming left V 4 bases short and J 2 bases short, with 7 bases between. CDR3 size: 13 residues. As DNA, the CDR3 is TGTGCCAGCAGTGCACCAGACACAGATACGCAGTATTTT. Amino acids: CASSAPDTDTQYF.

This clone was seen a handful of times. V and J are TRBV28 and TRBJ2-7, with D perhaps matching TRBD1 (6 bases). Germline V gene lookup returns CDR1 MDHEN and CDR2 SYDVKM. Trimming shortened V by 6 bases and J by 3 bases, and 9 bases separated the two germline ends. The CDR3 contains 12 residues. The CDR3 reads CASRSRGYEQYF. Here the CDR3 DNA reads TGTGCCAGCAGGTCCAGGGGCTACGAGCAGTACTTC. Supplemented by reference TRBV28 and TRBJ2-7, the full variable domain reads DVKVTQSSRYLVKRTGEKVFLECVQDMDHENMFWYRQDPGLGLRLIYFSYDVKMKEKGDIPEGYSVSREKKERFSLILESASTNQTSMYLCASRSRGYEQYFGPGTRLTVT.

The CDR3 reads CASSVLGHHGKTYGYTF. For the CDR3, the DNA is TGTGCCAGCAGCGTTTTGGGACACCATGGAAAGACCTATGGCTACACCTTC. The rearrangement joins TRBV7-9 to TRBJ1-2, with D perhaps TRBD1 (6 bases). V shed 5 bases and J shed 4 bases, with 23 bases lying between them. CDR1 and CDR2 (germline): SEHNR, FQNEAQ (reference sequence). The CDR3 runs 17 residues.

J is TRBJ2-1 and V is TRBV5-4, with TRBD2 matching 9 bases. Looked up from germline, CDR1 is SGHNT and CDR2 is YYREEE (reference sequence). Unmatched junction bases numbered 5, after V lost 4 bases and J lost 6 bases. The CDR3 has 14 residues. The CDR3, as DNA: TGTGCCAGCAGCCAAATAGCGGGGGTCAATGAGCAGTTCTTC. The encoded protein is CASSQIAGVNEQFF.

The gene calls are TRBV7-8 and TRBJ1-5; D remains unclear. V shed 4 bases and J shed 4 bases, with 11 bases lying between them. The germline CDR1 and CDR2 sequences are SGHVS and FQNEAQ. This CDR3 has 14 amino acids. CDR3 bases: TGTGCCAGCAGCTCGACATCGTCAAATCAGCCCCAGCATTTT. It is translated as CASSSTSSNQPQHF. Combining the CDR3 with reference TRBV7-8 and TRBJ1-5 gives the whole variable domain GAGVSQSPRYKVAKRGQDVALRCDPISGHVSLFWYQQALGQGPEFLTYFQNEAQLDKSGLPSDRFFAERPEGSVSTLKIQRTQQEDSAVYLCASSSTSSNQPQHFGDGTRLSIL.

This sequence joins TRBV18 and TRBJ2-1; perhaps TRBD2 as D (5 bases). The CDR3 consists of 12 residues. V shed 6 bases and J shed 9 bases, with 12 bases lying between them. Germline assignment: CDR1 KGHSH and CDR2 LQKENI. The CDR3 DNA is TGTGCCAGCTCCCGCCTCGGAGGTGAGCAGTTCTTC. Translating gives CASSRLGGEQFF.

This clone was seen just once. This rearrangement joins TRBV7-3 to TRBJ2-6; tentatively, D is TRBD2 (6 bases). The ends were cut back, 0 bases at V and 2 bases at J, with 11 bases in the middle. CDR3 length: 17 amino acids. CDR1 is SGHTA and CDR2 is FQGTGA in the germline V gene. The chain's CDR3 is CASSLTGGSTGANVLTF. The CDR3, as DNA: TGTGCCAGCAGCTTAACGGGGGGATCGACTGGGGCCAACGTCCTGACTTTC. The full variable domain, with the rest looked up from reference TRBV7-3 and TRBJ2-6, is GAGVSQTPSNKVTEKGKYVELRCDPISGHTALYWYRQSLGQGPEFLIYFQGTGAADDSGLPNDRFFAVRPEGSVSTLKIQRTERGDSAVYLCASSLTGGSTGANVLTFGAGSRLTVL.

In this sample, this clone turned up a few times. The J gene is TRBJ1-1, the V gene TRBV6-4, with D possibly matching TRBD1 (5 bases). With 8 bases removed from V and 11 bases from J, the gap between germline ends came to 9 bases. This CDR3 is 9 amino acids long. Germline CDR1 reads MRHNA; CDR2 reads SNTAGT. The CDR3 DNA reads as TGTGCCAGCCCAAAGGGGGCTTTCTTT. Translated: CASPKGAFF.

This clone was detected a few times. The chain is built from TRBV5-5 and TRBJ2-2, with a tentative D call TRBD2 (6 bases). CDR1 is SGHKS and CDR2 is YYEKEE in the germline V gene (reference sequence). V lost 4 bases, J lost 1 base, and 14 bases lay in between. The CDR3 spans 16 residues. In DNA form, the CDR3 reads TGTGCCAGCAGCCCCCCCGTGGGACTGAACACCGGGGAGCTGTTTTTT. Encoded protein: CASSPPVGLNTGELFF.

This clone was seen a few times. V gene TRBV18 combines with J gene TRBJ2-5; tentative D call: TRBD1 (6 bases). V lost 4 bases to trimming and J lost 2 bases, with 14 bases between them. The CDR3 runs 15 residues. In germline, CDR1 is KGHSH, CDR2 LQKENI. CDR3 in DNA: TGTGCCAGCTCACACACAGGGAATCCTCAAGAGACCCAGTACTTC. Translated: CASSHTGNPQETQYF.

V and J are TRBV7-3 and TRBJ2-3; TRBD2 matches at 11 bases. Germline CDR1 and CDR2: SGHTA and FQGTGA. Trimming cost V 3 bases and J 1 base; bases outside gene matches: 0. This CDR3 region has 15 residues. In DNA, the CDR3 is TGTGCCAGCAGCTTGGGACTAGCGGGCACAGATACGCAGTATTTT. Translated, it gives CASSLGLAGTDTQYF.

This clone was seen once. This chain joins TRBV7-2 and TRBJ2-5, with 9 bases that match TRBD2. Germline CDR1 is SGHTA and CDR2 is FQGNSA. V shed 1 base, J shed 1 base, and the junction held 7 bases outside the gene matches. The CDR3 consists of 17 residues. CDR3 DNA sequence: TGTGCCAGCAGCTTAGGCGTGACTAGCGGATTCCAAGAGACCCAGTACTTC. Translated, it gives CASSLGVTSGFQETQYF.

The rearrangement uses TRBV18 and TRBJ2-1; TRBD2 matches at 13 bases. CDR3 length: 14 amino acids. Germline CDR1 KGHSH, CDR2 LQKENI. V trimming: 4 bases; J trimming: 9 bases; junction bases outside the gene matches: 3. CDR3 residues: CASSRLAGGSEQFF. The CDR3 DNA reads as TGTGCCAGCTCACGACTAGCGGGGGGAAGTGAGCAGTTCTTC.

This clone came up a few times. At one end, the junction sequence differs from germline, possibly due to a read error. The V gene is TRBV7-2, the J gene TRBJ2-7; maybe TRBD2 (7 bases). The germline V gene has CDR1 SGHTA and CDR2 FQGNSA. The CDR3 runs to 13 residues. CDR3 coding DNA: TGTGCCAGCAGTTTAGGGGGGGGCTACGAGCAGTACTTC. It yields the protein CASSLGGGYEQYF.

V and J are TRBV6-1 and TRBJ1-4, with 8 positions matching TRBD1. CDR3 size: 14 residues. V shed 6 bases, J shed 10 bases, and the junction held 10 bases outside the gene matches. Germline CDR1 MNHNS, CDR2 SASEGT. Written as DNA, the CDR3 is TGTGCCAGCAGGGACAGGGACCGAGGGACAAAACTGTTTTTT. Translated, it gives CASRDRDRGTKLFF.

This clone showed up just once. The J gene is TRBJ2-7, the V gene TRBV5-1; 10 nucleotides line up with TRBD1. CDR1 SGHRS and CDR2 YFSETQ come from the germline V gene. CDR3 length: 15 residues. V lost 4 bases and J lost 2; bases outside the gene matches: 6. The CDR3 loop reads CASSEGTGVTYEQYF. The CDR3 nucleotides read TGCGCCAGCAGCGAAGGGACAGGGGTCACCTACGAGCAGTACTTC.

This clone was seen a few times. The rearrangement joins TRBV5-1 to TRBJ2-1; perhaps TRBD2 as D (7 bases). V was clipped by 0 bases and J by 3 bases, with 10 bases between them. Germline V gene sequence: CDR1 SGHRS, CDR2 YFSETQ. The CDR3 has 15 residues. The CDR3 region has the DNA TGCGCCAGCAGCTTGGGGGGGGGCGTCTACAATGAGCAGTTCTTC. Its translation is CASSLGGGVYNEQFF.

This chain uses TRBV4-3 with TRBJ2-7; 11 nucleotides align to TRBD2. The CDR3 has 18 amino acids. CDR1 is LGHNA, CDR2 YSLEER, per germline. Trimming removed 6 bases from V and 4 bases from J; junction bases left unmatched: 17. The CDR3 reads CASSRKISGLAGSYEQYF. The DNA of the CDR3 is TGCGCCAGCAGTCGAAAAATCTCCGGACTAGCGGGTTCTTACGAGCAGTACTTC.

The V call is TRBV27, the J call TRBJ2-1; no clear D gene. The germline V and J ends were trimmed by 5 bases and 9 bases, with 14 bases remaining between them. There are 13 residues in the CDR3. Germline CDR1 MNHEY, CDR2 SMNVEV (reference sequence). The CDR3 protein is CASSPEPLGEQFF. In DNA, the CDR3 is TGTGCCAGCAGTCCGGAGCCATTAGGTGAGCAGTTCTTC.

The genes are TRBV18 and TRBJ1-2; 8 bases are shared with TRBD1. The CDR3 runs to 14 residues. CDR1 and CDR2 from the germline V gene are KGHSH and LQKENI. V lost 3 bases, J lost 3 bases, and 3 bases stayed unmatched. CDR3 sequence reads: CASSPTGAYYGYTF. The CDR3 DNA sequence: TGTGCCAGCTCACCGACAGGGGCCTACTATGGCTACACCTTC.

This clone has only one observation. The chain recombines TRBV18 with TRBJ2-7; 7 bases match TRBD1. Per the germline V gene, CDR1 is KGHSH and CDR2 is LQKENI. This CDR3 contains 12 residues. After removal of 3 bases from V and 9 bases from J, the junction contained 5 bases not matched to a gene. The CDR3 sequence: CASSPDRHVQYF. The CDR3 DNA is TGTGCCAGCTCACCGGACAGGCACGTGCAGTACTTC.

The rearrangement links TRBV5-5 to TRBJ2-5; 7 bases line up with TRBD2. CDR1 is SGHKS and CDR2 is YYEKEE in the germline V gene (reference sequence). V shed 4 bases and J 7 bases; nucleotides not matched to a gene: 4. There are 12 residues in the CDR3. The CDR3: CASSAGEGTQYF. CDR3 coding DNA: TGTGCCAGCAGCGCGGGGGAGGGGACCCAGTACTTC.

V and J are TRBV4-2 and TRBJ2-2; 13 bases map to TRBD2. V lost 3 bases and J lost 7; bases outside the gene matches: 8. The CDR3 loop spans 17 amino acids. Germline V gene data show CDR1 as LGHNA and CDR2 as YNFKEQ. CDR3 in amino acids: CASSQILAGGLGGELFF. The CDR3 coding sequence is TGTGCCAGCAGCCAGATACTAGCGGGGGGGCTCGGCGGGGAGCTGTTTTTT.